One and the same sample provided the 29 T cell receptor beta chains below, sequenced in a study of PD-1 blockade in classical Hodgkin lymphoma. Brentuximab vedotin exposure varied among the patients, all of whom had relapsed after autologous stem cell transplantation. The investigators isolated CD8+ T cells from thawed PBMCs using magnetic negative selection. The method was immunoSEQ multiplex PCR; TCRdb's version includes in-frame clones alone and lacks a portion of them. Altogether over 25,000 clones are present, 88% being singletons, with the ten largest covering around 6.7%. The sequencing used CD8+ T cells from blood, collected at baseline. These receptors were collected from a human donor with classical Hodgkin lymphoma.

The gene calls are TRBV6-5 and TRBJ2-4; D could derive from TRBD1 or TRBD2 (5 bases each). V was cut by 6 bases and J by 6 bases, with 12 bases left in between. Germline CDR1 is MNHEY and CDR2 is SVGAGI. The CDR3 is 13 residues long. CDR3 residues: CASRTGTRNIQYF. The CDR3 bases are TGTGCCAGCAGGACCGGGACCCGAAACATTCAGTACTTC.

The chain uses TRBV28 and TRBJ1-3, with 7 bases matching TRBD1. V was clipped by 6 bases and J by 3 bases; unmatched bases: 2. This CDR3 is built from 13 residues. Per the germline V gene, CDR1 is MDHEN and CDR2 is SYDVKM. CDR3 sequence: CASSRDSGNTIYF. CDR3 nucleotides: TGTGCCAGCAGCCGGGACAGTGGAAACACCATATATTTT.

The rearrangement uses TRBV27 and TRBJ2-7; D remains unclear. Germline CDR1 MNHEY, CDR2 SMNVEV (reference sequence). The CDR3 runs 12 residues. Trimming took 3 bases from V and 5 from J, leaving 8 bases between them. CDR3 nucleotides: TGTGCCAGCAGTTTTTTTGGTGACGAGCAGTACTTC. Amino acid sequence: CASSFFGDEQYF.

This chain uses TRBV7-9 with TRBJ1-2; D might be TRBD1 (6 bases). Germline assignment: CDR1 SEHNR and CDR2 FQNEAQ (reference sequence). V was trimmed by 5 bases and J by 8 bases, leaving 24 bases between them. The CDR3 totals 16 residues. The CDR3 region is CASSGEGSVGQIGYTF. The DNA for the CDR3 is TGTGCCAGCAGCGGGGAGGGATCCGTAGGACAGATAGGCTACACCTTC.

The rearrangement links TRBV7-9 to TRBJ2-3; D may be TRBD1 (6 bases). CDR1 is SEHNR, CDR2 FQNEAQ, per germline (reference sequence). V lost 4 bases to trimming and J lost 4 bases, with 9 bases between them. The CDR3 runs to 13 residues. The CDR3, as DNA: TGTGCCAGCAGCTCGGACAGACCAGATACGCAGTATTTT. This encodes CASSSDRPDTQYF.

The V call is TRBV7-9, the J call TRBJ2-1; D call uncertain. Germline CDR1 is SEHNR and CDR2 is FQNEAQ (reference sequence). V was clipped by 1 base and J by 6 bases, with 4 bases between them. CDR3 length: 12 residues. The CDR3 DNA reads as TGTGCCAGCAGCTTAGTGCGCAATGAGCAGTTCTTC. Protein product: CASSLVRNEQFF.

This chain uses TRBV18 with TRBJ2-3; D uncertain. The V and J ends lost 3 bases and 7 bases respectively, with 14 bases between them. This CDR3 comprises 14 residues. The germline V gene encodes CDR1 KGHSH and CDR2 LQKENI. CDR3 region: CASSPPVADNTQYF. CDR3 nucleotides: TGTGCCAGCTCACCTCCCGTGGCAGATAATACGCAGTATTTT.

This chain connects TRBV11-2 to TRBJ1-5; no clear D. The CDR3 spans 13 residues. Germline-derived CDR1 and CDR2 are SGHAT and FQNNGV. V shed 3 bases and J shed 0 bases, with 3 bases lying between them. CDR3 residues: CASSLSSNQPQHF. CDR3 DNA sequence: TGTGCCAGCAGCTTGAGTAGCAATCAGCCCCAGCATTTT. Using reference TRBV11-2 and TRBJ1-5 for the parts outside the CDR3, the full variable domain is EAGVAQSPRYKIIEKRQSVAFWCNPISGHATLYWYQQILGQGPKLLIQFQNNGVVDDSQLPKDRFSAERLKGVDSTLKIQPAKLEDSAVYLCASSLSSNQPQHFGDGTRLSIL.

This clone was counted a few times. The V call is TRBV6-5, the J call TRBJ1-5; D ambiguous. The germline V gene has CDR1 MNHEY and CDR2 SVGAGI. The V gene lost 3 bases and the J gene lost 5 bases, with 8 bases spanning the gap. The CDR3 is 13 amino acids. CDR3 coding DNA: TGTGCCAGCAGTTATACGGCAGATCAGCCCCAGCATTTT. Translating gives CASSYTADQPQHF.

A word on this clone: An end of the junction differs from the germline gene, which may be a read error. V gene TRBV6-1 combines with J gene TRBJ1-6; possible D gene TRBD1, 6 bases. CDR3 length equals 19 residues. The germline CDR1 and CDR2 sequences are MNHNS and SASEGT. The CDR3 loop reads CASSKAGGPLGSYNSPLHF. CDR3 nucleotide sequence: TGTGCCAGCAGTAAAGCCGGGGGGCCTTTGGGTTCCTATAATTCACCCCTCCACTTT.

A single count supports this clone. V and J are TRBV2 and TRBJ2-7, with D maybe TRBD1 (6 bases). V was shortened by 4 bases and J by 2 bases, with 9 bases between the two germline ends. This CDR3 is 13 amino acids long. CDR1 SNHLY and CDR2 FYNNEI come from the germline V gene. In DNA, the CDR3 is TGTGCCAGCAGTGCGGGACATGCCTACGAGCAGTACTTC. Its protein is CASSAGHAYEQYF. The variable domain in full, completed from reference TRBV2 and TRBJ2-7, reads EPEVTQTPSHQVTQMGQEVILRCVPISNHLYFYWYRQILGQKVEFLVSFYNNEISEKSEIFDDQFSVERPDGSNFTLKIRSTKLEDSAMYFCASSAGHAYEQYFGPGTRLTVT.

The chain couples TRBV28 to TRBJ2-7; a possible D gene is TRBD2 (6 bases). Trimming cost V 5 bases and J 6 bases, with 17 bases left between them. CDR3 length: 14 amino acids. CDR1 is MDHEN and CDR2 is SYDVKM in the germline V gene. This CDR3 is CASSPRTGVSEQYF. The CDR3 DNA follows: TGTGCCAGCAGTCCGAGGACGGGGGTATCCGAGCAGTACTTC.

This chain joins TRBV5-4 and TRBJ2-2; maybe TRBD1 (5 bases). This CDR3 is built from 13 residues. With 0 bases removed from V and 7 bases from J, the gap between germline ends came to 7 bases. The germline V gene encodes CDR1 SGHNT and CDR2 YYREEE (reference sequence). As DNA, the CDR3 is TGTGCCAGCAGCTTGGAGGGGTTCGGGGAGCTGTTTTTT. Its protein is CASSLEGFGELFF.

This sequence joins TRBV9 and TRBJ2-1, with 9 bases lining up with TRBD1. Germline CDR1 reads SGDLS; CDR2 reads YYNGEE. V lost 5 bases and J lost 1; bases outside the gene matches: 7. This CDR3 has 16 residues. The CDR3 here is CASSGSGQGSYNEQFF. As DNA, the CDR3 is TGTGCCAGCAGTGGATCGGGACAGGGTTCCTACAATGAGCAGTTCTTC.

DNA of the CDR3: TGTGCCAGCAGCCCGACAGGAATGGGTTACGAGCAGTACTTC. It codes for CASSPTGMGYEQYF. The rearrangement uses TRBV9 and TRBJ2-7; D is possibly TRBD1 (6 bases). CDR1 and CDR2 from the germline V gene are SGDLS and YYNGEE. CDR3 length: 14 residues. V shed 4 bases and J shed 4 bases, with 15 bases lying between them. Drawing the rest from reference TRBV9 and TRBJ2-7, the complete variable domain is DSGVTQTPKHLITATGQRVTLRCSPRSGDLSVYWYQQSLDQGLQFLIQYYNGEERAKGNILERFSAQQFPDLHSELNLSSLELGDSALYFCASSPTGMGYEQYFGPGTRLTVT.

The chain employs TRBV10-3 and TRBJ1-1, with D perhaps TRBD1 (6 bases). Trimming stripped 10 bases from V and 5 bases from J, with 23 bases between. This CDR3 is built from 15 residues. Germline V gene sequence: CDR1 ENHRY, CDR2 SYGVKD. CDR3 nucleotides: TGTGCCACCGGGGGAAATCTCAGGGGTGATACTGAAGCTTTCTTT. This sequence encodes CATGGNLRGDTEAFF.

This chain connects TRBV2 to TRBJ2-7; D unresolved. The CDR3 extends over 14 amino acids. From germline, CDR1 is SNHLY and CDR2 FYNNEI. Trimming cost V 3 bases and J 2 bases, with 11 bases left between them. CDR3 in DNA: TGTGCCAGCAGTGAGATGGAAGAGACCTACGAGCAGTACTTC. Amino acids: CASSEMEETYEQYF.

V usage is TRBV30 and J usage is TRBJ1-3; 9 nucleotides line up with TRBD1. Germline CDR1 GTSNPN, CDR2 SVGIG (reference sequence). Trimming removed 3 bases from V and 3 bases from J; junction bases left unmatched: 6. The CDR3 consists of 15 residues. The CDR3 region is CAWSPPDRGGNTIYF. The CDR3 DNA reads TGTGCCTGGAGCCCTCCGGACAGGGGTGGAAACACCATATATTTT.

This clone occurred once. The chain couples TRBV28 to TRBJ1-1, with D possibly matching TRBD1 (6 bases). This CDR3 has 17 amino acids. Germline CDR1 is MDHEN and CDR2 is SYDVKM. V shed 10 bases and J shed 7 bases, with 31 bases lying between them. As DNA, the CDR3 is TGTGCCACCGGGGGGGGCGGACCCCCCCGTCAAGTAAATGAAGCTTTCTTT. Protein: CATGGGGPPRQVNEAFF.

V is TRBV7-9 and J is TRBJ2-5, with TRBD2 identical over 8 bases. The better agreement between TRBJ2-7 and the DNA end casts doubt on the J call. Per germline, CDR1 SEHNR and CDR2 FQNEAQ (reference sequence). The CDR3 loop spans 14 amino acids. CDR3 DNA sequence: TGTGCCAGCAGCTTAGTTGCGGGAGGCTACGAGCAGTACTTC. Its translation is CASSLVAGGYEQYF.

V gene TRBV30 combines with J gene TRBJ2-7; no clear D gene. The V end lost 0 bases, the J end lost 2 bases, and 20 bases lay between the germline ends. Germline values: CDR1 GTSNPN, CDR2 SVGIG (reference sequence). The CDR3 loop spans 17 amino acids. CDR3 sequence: CAWSVPVGPWETYEQYF. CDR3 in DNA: TGTGCCTGGAGTGTACCGGTTGGGCCGTGGGAAACCTACGAGCAGTACTTC.

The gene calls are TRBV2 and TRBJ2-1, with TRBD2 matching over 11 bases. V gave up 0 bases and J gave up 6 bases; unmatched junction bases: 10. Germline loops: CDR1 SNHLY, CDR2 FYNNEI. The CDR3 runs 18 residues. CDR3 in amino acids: CASSEARDLAGGLNEQFF. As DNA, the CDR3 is TGTGCCAGCAGTGAAGCGAGGGACCTAGCGGGAGGTCTCAATGAGCAGTTCTTC.

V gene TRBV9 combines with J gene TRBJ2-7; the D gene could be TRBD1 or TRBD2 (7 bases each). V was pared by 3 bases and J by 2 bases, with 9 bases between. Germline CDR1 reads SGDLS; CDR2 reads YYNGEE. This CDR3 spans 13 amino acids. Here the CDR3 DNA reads TGTGCCAGCAGCGCAGGGGGGGCCTACGAGCAGTACTTC. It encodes CASSAGGAYEQYF.

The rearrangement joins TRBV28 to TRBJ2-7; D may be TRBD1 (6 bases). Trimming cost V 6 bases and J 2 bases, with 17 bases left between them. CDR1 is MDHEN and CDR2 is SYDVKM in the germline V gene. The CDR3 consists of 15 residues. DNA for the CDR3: TGTGCCAGCAGCCCGCCAGGGGTTCCCGCCTACGAGCAGTACTTC. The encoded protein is CASSPPGVPAYEQYF.

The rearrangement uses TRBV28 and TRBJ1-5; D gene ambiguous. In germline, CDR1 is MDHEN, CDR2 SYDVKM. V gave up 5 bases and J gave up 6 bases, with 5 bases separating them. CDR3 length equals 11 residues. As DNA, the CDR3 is TGTGCCAGCAGTATCGGTCAGCCCCAGCATTTT. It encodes CASSIGQPQHF. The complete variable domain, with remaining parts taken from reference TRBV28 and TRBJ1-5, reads DVKVTQSSRYLVKRTGEKVFLECVQDMDHENMFWYRQDPGLGLRLIYFSYDVKMKEKGDIPEGYSVSREKKERFSLILESASTNQTSMYLCASSIGQPQHFGDGTRLSIL.

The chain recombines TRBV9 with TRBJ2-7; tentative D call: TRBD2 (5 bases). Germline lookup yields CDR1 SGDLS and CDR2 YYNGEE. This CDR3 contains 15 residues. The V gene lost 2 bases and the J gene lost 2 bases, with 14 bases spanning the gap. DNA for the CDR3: TGTGCCAGCAGCGTGACGGAGCGGTTTACCTACGAGCAGTACTTC. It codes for CASSVTERFTYEQYF.

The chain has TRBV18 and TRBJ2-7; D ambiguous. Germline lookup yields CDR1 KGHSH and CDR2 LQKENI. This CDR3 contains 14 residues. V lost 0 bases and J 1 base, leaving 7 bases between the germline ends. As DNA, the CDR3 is TGTGCCAGCTCACCACCGTCTCGATCCTACGAGCAGTACTTC. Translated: CASSPPSRSYEQYF. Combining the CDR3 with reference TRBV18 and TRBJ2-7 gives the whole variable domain NAGVMQNPRHLVRRRGQEARLRCSPMKGHSHVYWYRQLPEEGLKFMVYLQKENIIDESGMPKERFSAEFPKEGPSILRIQQVVRGDSAAYFCASSPPSRSYEQYFGPGTRLTVT.

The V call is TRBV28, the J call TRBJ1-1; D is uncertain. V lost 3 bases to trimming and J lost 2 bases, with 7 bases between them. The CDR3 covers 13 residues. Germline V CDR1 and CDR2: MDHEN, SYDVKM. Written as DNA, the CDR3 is TGTGCCAGCAGTTTGGTCCCAAACACTGAAGCTTTCTTT. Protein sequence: CASSLVPNTEAFF.

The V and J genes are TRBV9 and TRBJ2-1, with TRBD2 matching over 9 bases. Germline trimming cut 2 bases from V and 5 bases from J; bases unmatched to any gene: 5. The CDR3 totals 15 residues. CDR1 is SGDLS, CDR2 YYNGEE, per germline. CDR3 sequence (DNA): TGTGCCAGCAGCGTCTGGACTAGCGAGAACAATGAGCAGTTCTTC. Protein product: CASSVWTSENNEQFF. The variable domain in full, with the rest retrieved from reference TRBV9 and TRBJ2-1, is DSGVTQTPKHLITATGQRVTLRCSPRSGDLSVYWYQQSLDQGLQFLIQYYNGEERAKGNILERFSAQQFPDLHSELNLSSLELGDSALYFCASSVWTSENNEQFFGPGTRLTVL.